This TCR beta chain was captured in a study of Graves' ophthalmopathy and Graves' hyperthyroidism. Overall study context: Peripheral blood was collected at initial diagnosis, before any treatment.

Clinicians diagnosed using symptoms, serum thyroxine, TRAb, thyroid ultrasound and orbital computed tomography. PBMCs originated in roughly 11 ml of fresh peripheral blood. Germline V gene data show CDR1 as SGHTS and CDR2 as YDEGEE. The ends lost 3 bases at V and 7 bases at J; junction bases unmatched: 5. The CDR3 loop spans 13 amino acids. This clonotype was detected many times. Amplification of TCR beta CDR3 regions used RNA transcripts. HTBI primers primed a first-round RT-PCR, and a second-round multiplex PCR followed. From the multiplex PCR reads, TCRdb called clonotypes with MiXCR, one entry per CDR3 protein. The sample includes more than 550,000 distinct CDR3 sequences, more than 40% of them seen just once.

The sample consisted of peripheral blood. The sequence was collected from an adult man with Graves' ophthalmopathy. V is TRBV5-8 and J is TRBJ1-1; 8 nucleotides line up with TRBD1. The CDR3 DNA follows: TGTGCCAGCAGCTACCTAGGGACAGGTGAAGCTTTCTTT. Residues: CASSYLGTGEAFF.